This TCR beta chain was identified during a study of TIL therapy for anti-PD-1-resistant metastatic lung cancer (dated by TCRdb to the early 2020s). For the study in its entirety: Tumors were harvested prior to any PD-1/PD-L1 blockade, after which nivolumab was administered to patients, and lymphodepletion, expanded TIL infusion and IL-2 were given to patients who progressed. A median non-synonymous tumor mutation burden of roughly 1.4 mutations per megabase was determined across the cohort by whole-exome sequencing. The cohort was predominantly lung adenocarcinoma, with a handful of EGFR-mutant and two ALK-rearranged tumors, and half of patients were current or former smokers. Enrolled patients had a median age of roughly 54 years (range about 38-80) and a median tumor PD-L1 proportion score of 4.5% to 6.5%. T cell receptor beta sequencing of tumor and peripheral blood served to follow clonotypes across the tumor, the expanded TIL product, and serial blood samples.

The CDR3 covers 11 residues, taking in both the cysteine and the phenylalanine. The CDR3 DNA has 33 bases and is translated from base 1. Per the germline V gene (reference sequence), DFQATT is the CDR1 and SNEGSKA is the CDR2. About this clone: Its target antigen remains unknown. Base qualities are not recorded, but no much larger clone differs from it by a single base.

The time point label on this specimen signifies: pre-treatment sample, taken before nivolumab and TIL therapy. Adults with stage 4 NSCLC were enrolled in a dual-center phase I trial from October 2017 to January 2020. The samples were drawn from an open-label, single-arm phase I trial testing tumor-infiltrating lymphocyte therapy combined with nivolumab in advanced non-small cell lung cancer. Blood mononuclear cells were isolated from EDTA tubes by Ficoll gradient and were snap-frozen as pellets, and DNA was extracted with a Qiagen mini-prep kit. TCR beta CDR3 regions were amplified from genomic DNA by bias-controlled multiplex PCR with the immunoSEQ v3 hsTCRB kit. An Illumina NextSeq 500 was used to sequence the TCR libraries, reaching approximately 2 million read pairs at survey level or about 4.5-6 million at deep level. The source study handled its data this way. V, D and J genes were assigned, non-productive sequences were removed, and clonality was reported by immunoSEQ Analyzer software. To compare repertoires between infused TIL and blood, productive Simpson clonality was used along with the Morisita overlap index of productive TRB rearrangements. Absolute clonotype counts in blood were estimated by multiplying the lymphocyte count by the CD3+ fraction and by the productive frequency of the clone. TCRdb mirrors the immuneACCESS table, restricted to in-frame sequences. Some clones are absent from its copies; in checked studies, under half trace to an unresolved V gene, and the reason for the others is unknown. The V and J calls and clone size come from that table; D and trimming were worked out from the DNA. In this sample the table shows fewer than 20,000 clones, roughly 72% of which occur a single time. In total, the top ten clones hold around 33% of the sample.

General study outcomes and caveats: The study protocol defined all tumor marker inferences as exploratory. The baseline peripheral repertoire was partially replaced by infused TIL clonotypes, which then decayed over months, and persistence showed no apparent association with response. The cohort was highly selected, with more treatment-naive, never-smoker and oncogene-addicted patients than typical, limiting generalizability.

The sequences come from blood, collected at baseline. Recombination linked TRBV20-1 to TRBJ2-7, with TRBD2 perhaps the D gene, on 6 matching bases. The J call may be wrong; the DNA end is better matched by TRBJ2-5. The TCR comes from a person between 30 and 80 years old with non-small cell lung cancer. The CDR3 is CGGELQETQYF. The DNA sequence is TGCGGCGGGGAGTTACAAGAGACCCAGTACTTC.